This T cell receptor (beta chain) is from a study of T cell responses to AZD1222 COVID-19 vaccine. Overall study findings and caveats: Spike-specific TCR depth and breadth grew after two AZD1222 doses. Spike regions recognized by vaccine-associated CD4 TCRs spanned the protein, led by 160-218 and 743-854. A mostly white British donor set with more females was recruited, and clonal diversity was possibly underestimated.

Trimming removed 3 bases at V and 0 bases at J, with 9 bases between. CDR3 size: 15 residues. Per germline, CDR1 WNHNN and CDR2 SYGVQD (reference sequence). Repertoires were generated with immunoSEQ multiplex PCR, while TCRdb's copy carries only in-frame clones and drops some. The sample carries approximately 91,000 clones, 85% to 95% recorded once. Regarding this clone: Its antigen remains unknown.

Pooled together were second doses at about 4 or about 12 weeks. This receptor was taken from an adult who received the AZD1222 COVID-19 vaccine. Here the sequenced sample was peripheral blood, taken 28 days after the second AZD1222 dose. V usage is TRBV10-1 and J usage is TRBJ1-5, with no clear D. The CDR3 spells CASSDSLNSNQPQHF. CDR3 DNA sequence: TGCGCCAGCAGTGACAGCCTGAATAGCAATCAGCCCCAGCATTTT.